Listed here are 8 T cell receptor beta chains from one sample, sequenced in a study of blood T cell repertoires in COVID-19 (dated by TCRdb to 2019 to 2021). The library was generated by the immunoSEQ multiplex PCR assay. TCRdb re-hosts the immuneACCESS table, in-frame sequences only. Its copies lack some clones; in the studies checked, an unresolved V gene accounts for under half of them, and the cause for the rest is not known. The sample profile shows about 200,000 clones; 70% to 90% of them were found once. Roughly 0.7% of the sample goes to the ten largest clones. The sample was peripheral blood. These receptors were obtained from a man aged 35-49 years with acute or convalescent COVID-19.

This chain joins TRBV5-1 and TRBJ2-7; weak D call: TRBD1 (6 bases). The CDR3 has 11 residues. V gave up 7 bases and J gave up 3 bases, with 8 bases separating them. Per the germline V gene, CDR1 is SGHRS and CDR2 is YFSETQ. The CDR3 DNA reads TGCGCCAGCCAGGGGAACTACGAGCAGTACTTC. The encoded protein is CASQGNYEQYF. The variable domain in full, with the rest retrieved from reference TRBV5-1 and TRBJ2-7, is KAGVTQTPRYLIKTRGQQVTLSCSPISGHRSVSWYQQTPGQGLQFLFEYFSETQRNKGNFPGRFSGRQFSNSRSEMNVSTLELGDSALYLCASQGNYEQYFGPGTRLTVT.

The chain joins TRBV19 to TRBJ1-5; TRBD1 is a possible D gene (5 bases). The germline gives CDR1 LNHDA, CDR2 SQIVND (reference sequence). V was cut by 3 bases and J by 3 bases, with 12 bases left in between. This CDR3 region has 15 residues. CDR3: CASSIGDRHNQPQHF. CDR3 DNA sequence: TGTGCCAGTAGTATCGGAGACAGACACAATCAGCCCCAGCATTTT.

The rearrangement links TRBV19 to TRBJ1-5, with 8 nucleotides matching TRBD1. Per the germline V gene, CDR1 is LNHDA and CDR2 is SQIVND (reference sequence). V lost 6 bases to trimming and J lost 7 bases; unmatched junction nucleotides: 2. The CDR3 loop spans 12 amino acids. The CDR3 reads CASSDRGQPQHF. The CDR3 nucleotides are TGTGCCAGTAGCGACAGGGGCCAGCCCCAGCATTTT.

J is TRBJ1-3 and V is TRBV2, with D tentatively TRBD1 (5 bases). Trimming stripped 4 bases from V and 0 bases from J, with 13 bases between. CDR1 and CDR2 (germline): SNHLY, FYNNEI. This CDR3 comprises 16 residues. For the CDR3, the DNA is TGTGCCAGCAGTGTATCGGGGGAACCCTCTGGAAACACCATATATTTT. Translating gives CASSVSGEPSGNTIYF.

This clone appeared a single time. The chain recombines TRBV29-1 with TRBJ2-5; weak D call: TRBD1 (6 bases). This CDR3 has 14 amino acids. Per germline, CDR1 SQVTM and CDR2 ANQGSEA. V was shortened by 6 bases and J by 2 bases, with 16 bases between the two germline ends. The CDR3 bases are TGCAGCGTAGTTACTAGGGACAAGCAAGAGACCCAGTACTTC. As protein: CSVVTRDKQETQYF. The whole variable domain, remainder taken from reference TRBV29-1 and TRBJ2-5, is SAVISQKPSRDICQRGTSLTIQCQVDSQVTMMFWYRQQPGQSLTLIATANQGSEATYESGFVIDKFPISRPNLTFSTLTVSNMSPEDSSIYLCSVVTRDKQETQYFGPGTRLLVL.

This rearrangement joins TRBV5-1 to TRBJ2-5, with 7 bases matching TRBD2. The V and J ends lost 4 bases and 4 bases, in that order; junction bases with no gene match: 10. CDR3 length: 15 residues. Germline CDR1 SGHRS, CDR2 YFSETQ. Here the CDR3 DNA reads TGCGCCAGCAGCCTCCTGACTAGCCGGGGAGAGACCCAGTACTTC. This codes for CASSLLTSRGETQYF.

This chain links TRBV30 with TRBJ1-6; possibly TRBD1 for D (5 bases). With 2 bases removed from V and 9 bases from J, the gap between germline ends came to 11 bases. Looked up from germline, CDR1 is GTSNPN and CDR2 is SVGIG (reference sequence). There are 13 residues in the CDR3. The CDR3 sequence: CAWSSQGFSPLHF. The DNA of the CDR3 is TGTGCCTGGAGTAGCCAGGGATTTTCACCCCTCCACTTT.

The V and J genes are TRBV7-2 and TRBJ2-7; 9 nucleotides line up with TRBD1. V lost 5 bases, J lost 3 bases, and 11 bases stayed unmatched. This CDR3 is built from 16 residues. Germline V lookup: CDR1 SGHTA, CDR2 FQGNSA. The CDR3, as DNA: TGTGCCAGCAGCCGCGGGACAGGGAACCCCCTCTACGAGCAGTACTTC. Translating it yields CASSRGTGNPLYEQYF.